Listed below are T cell receptor beta chains from one sample, sequenced in a study of control samples from healthy donors and cancer patients. Only in-frame clones appear in the TCRdb table, and some are missing; sequencing was by immunoSEQ multiplex PCR. Among 150,000 to 200,000 clones, 90% to 95% were seen once, and the ten largest hold roughly 1.5%. Sequencing was done on a sample of blood. These receptors were obtained from a man aged 18 to 35 in good health. CDR3s include the opening cysteine and the closing phenylalanine or tryptophan.

V,CDR3
TRBV14,CASSPDRVYGYTF
TRBV4-1,CASSTQLRGGSTEAFF
TRBV3-1/TRBV3-2,CASSLGPATEAFF
TRBV11-3,CASSLLGTSSYEQYF
TRBV2,CASSGGGEYEQYF
TRBV2,CASTEGSGANVLTF
TRBV24-1,CATSEGATYNEQFF
TRBV5-4,CASSPWGANYGYTF
TRBV24-1,CATSDRDRLSYNEQFF
TRBV6-5,CASREGGASSYEQYF